Listed below are T cell receptor beta chains from one sample, sequenced in a study of T cell responses to AZD1222 COVID-19 vaccine. The method was immunoSEQ multiplex PCR; TCRdb's version includes in-frame clones alone and lacks a portion of them. The sample contains 95,000 to 150,000 clones, about 92% of which appear only once. Specimen: peripheral blood, collected 28 days after the second AZD1222 dose. The receptors were gathered from an adult who received the AZD1222 COVID-19 vaccine. The CDR3 runs from the conserved cysteine through the conserved F or W. Each record gives: V gene, clone size, J gene, D gene, CDR3 protein, CDR3 DNA. A D gene is named only where the DNA matches it firmly. The size entry is marked missing in some rows and otherwise reads once, few, many or a size class.

TRBV5-1	.	TRBJ2-5	TRBD2	CASRAGGKGPQETQYF	TGCGCCTCTCGGGCGGGGGGGAAAGGCCCCCAAGAGACCCAGTACTTC
TRBV9	.	TRBJ1-5	.	CADTGEDQPQHF	TGTGCCGATACAGGAGAGGATCAGCCCCAGCATTTT
TRBV5-1	.	TRBJ2-7	TRBD1	CASGNRGFDEQYF	TGCGCCAGCGGAAACAGGGGATTCGACGAGCAGTACTTC
TRBV4-1	.	TRBJ1-1	.	CASSQPLANTEAFF	TGCGCCAGCAGCCAGCCCCTGGCGAACACTGAAGCTTTCTTT
TRBV7-5	.	TRBJ1-5	.	CASPPRDKHFYSNQPQHF	TGTGCCTCTCCCCCCCGGGACAAGCACTTCTATAGCAATCAGCCCCAGCATTTT
TRBV21-1	.	TRBJ1-1	.	CASSNIEILRAFF	TGTGCCAGCAGCAATATAGAAATCCTGCGAGCTTTCTTT
TRBV2	.	TRBJ2-2	TRBD1	CASSATGAGTGELFF	TGTGCCAGCAGTGCGACAGGGGCCGGCACCGGGGAGCTGTTTTTT
TRBV18	few	TRBJ1-1	TRBD1	CASSPNSGGGTEAFF	TGTGCCAGCTCACCAAATTCAGGGGGCGGGACTGAAGCTTTCTTT
TRBV18	.	TRBJ1-1	.	CASSPGGAGTEAFF	TGTGCCAGCTCACCAGGGGGGGCGGGGACTGAAGCTTTCTTT
TRBV5-4	once	TRBJ1-6	.	CASTLAGTNSPLHF	TGTGCCAGCACCCTGGCAGGGACCAATTCACCCCTCCACTTT
TRBV19	.	TRBJ2-7	TRBD1	CASSEQGAAEQYF	TGTGCCAGTAGTGAACAGGGGGCGGCCGAGCAGTACTTC
TRBV27	.	TRBJ1-3	.	CASSPTGYSGNTIYF	TGTGCCAGCAGCCCCACAGGGTACTCTGGAAACACCATATATTTT
TRBV13	.	TRBJ2-3	.	CASSYEGESSTDTQYF	TGTGCCAGCAGTTATGAGGGGGAATCTAGCACAGATACGCAGTATTTT
TRBV9	.	TRBJ2-3	TRBD2	CASSVFSSGGALDTQYF	TGTGCCAGCAGCGTGTTTAGTAGCGGGGGGGCCTTAGATACGCAGTATTTT
TRBV10-1	.	TRBJ2-1	.	CASSVLTASDEQFF	TGCGCCAGCAGTGTTTTAACAGCTTCGGATGAGCAGTTCTTC
TRBV2	.	TRBJ1-5	.	CASSLDSNQPQHF	TGTGCCAGCTCCCTTGATAGCAATCAGCCCCAGCATTTT
TRBV11-2	.	TRBJ1-1	TRBD1	CASSFRGMNTEAFF	TGTGCCAGCAGCTTCAGGGGGATGAACACTGAAGCTTTCTTT
TRBV18	.	TRBJ1-3	.	CASREGNTIYF	TGTGCCAGCCGGGAGGGAAACACCATATATTTT
TRBV6-5	.	TRBJ1-4	TRBD1	CASSPGQGDEKLFF	TGTGCCAGCAGCCCGGGACAGGGCGATGAAAAACTGTTTTTT
TRBV11-2	once	TRBJ1-5	.	CASSPGTLGGQPQHF	TGTGCCAGCAGCCCCGGGACTCTGGGAGGTCAGCCCCAGCATTTT
TRBV19	.	TRBJ1-5	TRBD1	CASSFSDDRGLAQPQHF	TGTGCCAGTAGTTTTTCCGATGACAGGGGGCTTGCTCAGCCCCAGCATTTT
TRBV5-1	few	TRBJ1-1	TRBD1	CASSFDARGRNTEAFF	TGCGCCAGCAGCTTTGACGCCAGGGGGCGGAACACTGAAGCTTTCTTT
TRBV29-1	.	TRBJ2-1	.	CSVGGSKIYNEQFF	TGCAGCGTTGGTGGCAGCAAGATCTACAATGAGCAGTTCTTC
TRBV30	.	TRBJ2-3	.	CACKPTSLLTGTQEADTQYF	TGTGCCTGTAAGCCTACCTCCCTCCTTACCGGGACACAAGAGGCAGATACGCAGTATTTT
TRBV11-2	once	TRBJ1-2	.	CASSLVGAKYQTYGYTF	TGTGCCAGCAGCTTAGTGGGGGCCAAATACCAGACTTATGGCTACACCTTC
TRBV7-2	.	TRBJ2-7	.	CASSTWGEQYF	TGTGCCAGCAGCACCTGGGGCGAGCAGTACTTC
TRBV14	.	TRBJ2-3	.	CASSHGGDTQYF	TGTGCCAGCAGCCACGGTGGGGATACGCAGTATTTT
TRBV6-5	.	TRBJ1-1	.	CASSYSGSEAFF	TGTGCCAGCAGTTACTCGGGCAGTGAAGCTTTCTTT
TRBV28	.	TRBJ2-3	.	CASSDGGSTDTQYF	TGTGCCAGCAGTGACGGCGGGAGCACAGATACGCAGTATTTT
TRBV7-9	.	TRBJ1-2	.	CASSLEGGGRNYGYTF	TGTGCCAGCAGCTTAGAGGGGGGCGGCAGGAACTATGGCTACACCTTC
TRBV2	.	TRBJ1-3	.	CASTWMVGNTIYF	TGTGCCAGCACTTGGATGGTTGGAAACACCATATATTTT
TRBV7-9	.	TRBJ2-7	.	CASSLEDLQTYEQYF	TGTGCCAGCAGCTTAGAAGATCTGCAGACCTACGAGCAGTACTTC
TRBV28	.	TRBJ1-2	.	CASSFNVPGGGYTF	TGTGCCAGCAGTTTTAACGTTCCCGGGGGGGGCTACACCTTC
TRBV24-1	.	TRBJ1-4	.	CATSGGHPATNEKLFF	TGTGCCACCTCCGGGGGACACCCGGCAACTAATGAAAAACTGTTTTTT
TRBV11-2	.	TRBJ1-3	TRBD1	CASSLDRWDSSGNTIYF	TGTGCCAGCAGCTTAGATCGGTGGGACAGCTCTGGAAACACCATATATTTT
TRBV5-1	.	TRBJ1-1	.	CASSLGQNMNTEAFF	TGCGCCAGCAGCTTAGGACAGAACATGAACACTGAAGCTTTCTTT
TRBV2	.	TRBJ2-7	.	CASTPGGASSYEQYF	TGTGCCAGCACCCCTGGGGGGGCGAGCTCCTACGAGCAGTACTTC
TRBV28	.	TRBJ2-5	.	CASSLPVETQYF	TGTGCCAGCAGTCTACCGGTAGAGACCCAGTACTTC
TRBV2	medium-sized	TRBJ2-7	.	CASKPDSSYEQYF	TGTGCCAGCAAACCCGACAGCTCCTACGAGCAGTACTTC
TRBV6-5	.	TRBJ1-1	.	CASSPGPLATEAFF	TGTGCCAGCAGCCCCGGACCCTTGGCCACTGAAGCTTTCTTT
TRBV14	.	TRBJ2-7	.	CASSLSSRGEQYF	TGTGCCAGCAGCCTCTCATCCCGCGGAGAGCAGTACTTC
TRBV6-5	.	TRBJ2-5	TRBD2	CASRTSGDQETQYF	TGTGCCAGCAGAACTAGCGGGGACCAAGAGACCCAGTACTTC
TRBV5-4	.	TRBJ2-5	TRBD1	CASSKTGGEETQYF	TGTGCCAGCAGCAAGACAGGGGGCGAAGAGACCCAGTACTTC
TRBV2	.	TRBJ1-5	TRBD1	CASTGTGIYQPQHF	TGTGCCAGCACCGGGACAGGGATATATCAGCCCCAGCATTTT
TRBV19	few	TRBJ1-6	.	CASASNSPLHF	TGTGCCAGCGCCTCTAATTCACCCCTCCACTTT
TRBV4-2	.	TRBJ1-4	.	CASSQDGRRDEKLFF	TGTGCCAGCAGCCAAGACGGGCGGAGGGATGAAAAACTGTTTTTT
TRBV27	.	TRBJ2-7	TRBD1	CASSLNRGTGLLSEQYF	TGTGCCAGCAGCCTAAACCGGGGGACAGGGTTGCTCTCCGAGCAGTACTTC
TRBV11-2	.	TRBJ2-7	.	CASSSGYLRSYEQYF	TGTGCCAGCAGCTCAGGGTACCTACGCTCCTACGAGCAGTACTTC
TRBV10-3	.	TRBJ1-5	TRBD1	CAISTGTDNQPQHF	TGTGCCATCAGCACCGGGACAGACAATCAGCCCCAGCATTTT
TRBV7-8	.	TRBJ1-1	TRBD1	CASSSGQPNTEAFF	TGTGCCAGCAGCTCGGGACAGCCAAACACTGAAGCTTTCTTT
TRBV12-3/TRBV12-4	once	TRBJ1-2	.	CASSFLRGGYTF	TGTGCCAGCAGTTTTCTAAGGGGAGGCTACACCTTC
TRBV29-1	.	TRBJ2-5	TRBD1	CSVGTGTGIQETQYF	TGCAGCGTTGGTACCGGGACAGGGATCCAAGAGACCCAGTACTTC
TRBV24-1	.	TRBJ1-1	.	CATSDENTEAFF	TGTGCCACCAGTGATGAGAACACTGAAGCTTTCTTT
TRBV20-1	.	TRBJ2-7	TRBD1	CSASSRTGGQQYF	TGCAGTGCTAGTTCCCGGACAGGGGGGCAGCAGTACTTC
TRBV6-1	few	TRBJ1-2	.	CASSEQGRWGYTF	TGTGCCAGCAGTGAACAGGGGCGATGGGGCTACACCTTC